The TCR beta chain under discussion was sequenced for a study of post-analysis software for immune sequencing data. About the research overall: Relapsing-remitting, secondary progressive and progressive-relapsing courses of multiple sclerosis were included. The study's findings and limits: Compared with controls, patients showed significantly lower normalized Chao1 diversity. TRBV5-6, TRBV5-1 and TRBV20-1 were among several TRBV segments more frequent in patients than controls. Pronounced co-clustering by F measure was evident among identically batched samples.

V shed 2 bases and J shed 0 bases, with 20 bases lying between them. The length of the CDR3 is 18 residues. Looked up from germline, CDR1 is SGDLS and CDR2 is YYNGEE. Unique-molecular-identifier-tagged TCR beta cDNA libraries were used. Each batch of 1 to 10 million T cells produced roughly 0.5 million cDNA molecules. One entry per CDR3 protein, called by TCRdb with MiXCR from the PCR reads. The table includes about 540,000 distinct CDR3 sequences, 34% detected once. In regard to this clonotype: Its specificity is unknown.

The source is a girl aged 2 to 17 with multiple sclerosis. J is TRBJ2-5 and V is TRBV9; weak D call: TRBD1 (6 bases). What was sequenced was blood. The CDR3 DNA reads as TGTGCCAGCAGCGTCGTGACCGGGACACCGGGATACCAAGAGACCCAGTACTTC. Amino acid sequence: CASSVVTGTPGYQETQYF.